A selection of T cell receptor beta chains follows, all from one sample in a study of identical twins. TCRdb fed the 5' RACE reads into MiXCR, producing one record per CDR3 protein. The sample has approximately 890,000 distinct CDR3 sequences; about 12% are singletons. These data are also associated with another study on yellow fever vaccine responses in identical twins.

The specimen was PBMCs. The receptors shown here come from a young woman in good health. Each CDR3 is given with its conserved first and last residue. D genes are given only for firm matches. A row's size may be missing; if present it is once, few, many or a size class.

j_call | v_call | d_call | clone_size | cdr3_aa | cdr3_nt
TRBJ2-3 | TRBV2 | NA | many | CASSVDTQYF | TGTGCCAGCAGTGTTGATACGCAGTATTTT
TRBJ2-5 | TRBV11-2 | NA | NA | CASSSPRGIFGETQYF | TGTGCCAGCAGCTCACCCAGGGGTATTTTTGGAGAGACCCAGTACTTC
TRBJ1-1 | TRBV20-1 | NA | few | CSALLRGAGTEAFF | TGCAGTGCTCTCCTACGAGGGGCGGGCACTGAAGCTTTCTTT
TRBJ2-5 | TRBV4-1 | TRBD1 | NA | CASSQAGASGQGELETQYF | TGCGCCAGCAGCCAAGCCGGCGCATCGGGACAGGGGGAATTAGAGACCCAGTACTTC
TRBJ2-7 | TRBV4-1 | TRBD2 | few | CASSQAGTSGRDEQYF | TGCGCCAGCAGCCAAGCCGGGACTAGCGGGAGAGACGAGCAGTACTTC
TRBJ2-1 | TRBV28 | TRBD2 | many | CASKILPGLADNEQFF | TGTGCCAGCAAGATACTACCGGGACTAGCGGACAATGAGCAGTTCTTC
TRBJ2-7 | TRBV5-5 | NA | few | CASSPTGGGDEQYF | TGTGCCAGCAGCCCGACGGGGGGCGGGGACGAGCAGTACTTC
TRBJ1-5 | TRBV27 | TRBD1 | NA | CASSHSPDRFSNQPQHF | TGTGCCAGCAGTCACAGCCCGGACAGGTTCTCCAATCAGCCCCAGCATTTT
TRBJ2-5 | TRBV27 | TRBD2 | NA | CASSLLGTRGPQETQYF | TGTGCCAGCAGTTTATTGGGGACTAGAGGGCCTCAAGAGACCCAGTACTTC
TRBJ2-7 | TRBV7-9 | NA | NA | CASSLYDEQYF | TGTGCCAGCAGCTTATATGACGAGCAGTACTTC
TRBJ2-2 | TRBV4-1 | TRBD1 | NA | CASSQKIRGQGTGELFF | TGCGCCAGCAGCCAGAAGATAAGGGGACAGGGCACCGGGGAGCTGTTTTTT
TRBJ2-5 | TRBV5-6 | NA | NA | CASSYGRVKETQYF | TGTGCCAGCAGCTACGGACGGGTGAAGGAGACCCAGTACTTC
TRBJ2-1 | TRBV18 | TRBD2 | few | CASSPAGGPYNEQFF | TGTGCCAGCTCACCAGCGGGGGGGCCATACAATGAGCAGTTCTTC
TRBJ1-5 | TRBV15 | NA | few | CATSRDLGPQHF | TGTGCCACCAGCAGGGATCTAGGGCCCCAGCATTTT
TRBJ1-6 | TRBV7-2 | TRBD1 | few | CASSPGTAGSYNSPLHF | TGTGCCAGCAGCCCGGGGACAGCCGGCTCCTATAATTCACCCCTCCACTTT
TRBJ2-1 | TRBV20-1 | NA | NA | CSAREVSGSYNEQFF | TGCAGTGCTAGAGAAGTCTCCGGCTCCTACAATGAGCAGTTCTTC
TRBJ1-6 | TRBV28 | NA | NA | CASSLGLYSPLHF | TGTGCCAGCAGCCTGGGACTCTATTCACCCCTCCACTTT
TRBJ2-7 | TRBV28 | NA | NA | CASSIQAETEIFYEQYF | TGTGCCAGCAGCATACAGGCGGAGACAGAGATTTTCTACGAGCAGTACTTC
TRBJ2-1 | TRBV20-1 | TRBD2 | few | CSAKGAGAPLQFF | TGCAGTGCTAAAGGAGCGGGAGCGCCACTTCAGTTCTTC
TRBJ1-6 | TRBV20-1 | NA | NA | CSAPQLSSYNSPLHF | TGCAGTGCCCCACAGCTTAGCTCCTATAATTCACCCCTCCACTTT
TRBJ1-1 | TRBV12-3/TRBV12-4 | NA | NA | CASRLGATTEAFF | TGTGCCAGCAGGCTGGGGGCGACCACTGAAGCTTTCTTT
TRBJ2-1 | TRBV12-3/TRBV12-4 | NA | many | CASSPAHEQFF | TGTGCCAGCAGCCCTGCTCATGAGCAGTTCTTC
TRBJ1-2 | TRBV6-6 | TRBD1 | few | CASSQGDYGYTF | TGTGCCAGCAGCCAGGGGGACTATGGCTACACCTTC
TRBJ2-1 | TRBV11-2 | TRBD2 | NA | CASSGGTSLNEQFF | TGTGCCAGCAGCGGTGGGACTAGTTTGAATGAGCAGTTCTTC